This TCR beta chain derives from a study of a mutant IDH1 vaccine in newly diagnosed glioma. The time point here: week 11, during vaccination. Doses consisted of 300 ug of mutant IDH1 20-mer peptide each, paired with topical imiquimod. Per the germline V gene, CDR1 is SGDLS and CDR2 is YYNGEE. The CDR3 has 14 residues. Trimming pared 4 bases from V and 3 bases from J, leaving 14 bases between. The protocol was immunoSEQ multiplex PCR, while the TCRdb copy is restricted to in-frame clones and leaves out a portion. The sample lists 57,000 or so clones; approximately 80% were seen once. Note on this clone: Its antigen is currently unknown.

Here the sequenced sample was PBMCs, taken from a glioma patient whose treatment included an IDH1 peptide vaccine. This TCR was sampled from a man younger than 40 with glioma. The V gene is TRBV9, the J gene TRBJ2-7; D is possibly TRBD1 (5 bases). DNA for the CDR3: TGTGCCAGCAGCCCGACCCTGGGGCGCTACGAGCAGTACTTC. This translates into CASSPTLGRYEQYF.